The sequence of this T cell receptor beta chain was determined in a study of shared clonotypes between healthy human individuals. The split of CD4+ cells yielded CD45RA+ naive and CD45RA-negative memory subsets. CDR1 and CDR2 (germline): MNHNY, SVGAGI (reference sequence). J was trimmed by 6 bases and V by 2 bases; bases with no gene match: 5. CDR3 length: 14 amino acids. TCRdb's copy holds only in-frame clones and misses some; the assay was immunoSEQ multiplex PCR. The table lists roughly 2 million clones, 95% of them singletons. The sequenced material came from naive CD4+ T cells sorted from blood. Subset given: CD45RA+ positively selected. The sequence derives from a man between 18 and 35 years old in good health. The chain has TRBV6-6 and TRBJ2-7; 9 bases are shared with TRBD2. Written as DNA, the CDR3 is TGTGCCAGCAGTTACAGAGCGGGAGGTGGCGAGCAGTACTTC. Translation: CASSYRAGGGEQYF.